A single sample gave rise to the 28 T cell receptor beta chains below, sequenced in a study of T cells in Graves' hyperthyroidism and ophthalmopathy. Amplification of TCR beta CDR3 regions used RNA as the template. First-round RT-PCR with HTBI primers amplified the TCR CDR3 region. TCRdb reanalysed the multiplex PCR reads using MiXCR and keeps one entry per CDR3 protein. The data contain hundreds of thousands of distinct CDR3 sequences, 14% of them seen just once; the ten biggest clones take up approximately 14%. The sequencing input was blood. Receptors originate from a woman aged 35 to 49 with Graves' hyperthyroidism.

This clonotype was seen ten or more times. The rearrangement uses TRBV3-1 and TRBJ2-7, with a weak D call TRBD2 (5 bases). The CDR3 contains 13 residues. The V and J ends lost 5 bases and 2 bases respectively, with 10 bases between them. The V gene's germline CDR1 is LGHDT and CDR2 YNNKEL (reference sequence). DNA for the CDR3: TGTGCCAGCAGCTCACCGGGAACCTACGAGCAGTACTTC. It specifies CASSSPGTYEQYF.

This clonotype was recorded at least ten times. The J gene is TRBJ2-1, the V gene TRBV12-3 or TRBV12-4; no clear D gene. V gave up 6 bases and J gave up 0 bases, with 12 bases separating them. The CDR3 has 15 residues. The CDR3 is CASSPPYDSYNEQFF. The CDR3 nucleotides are TGTGCCAGCAGCCCCCCCTATGACTCCTACAATGAGCAGTTCTTC.

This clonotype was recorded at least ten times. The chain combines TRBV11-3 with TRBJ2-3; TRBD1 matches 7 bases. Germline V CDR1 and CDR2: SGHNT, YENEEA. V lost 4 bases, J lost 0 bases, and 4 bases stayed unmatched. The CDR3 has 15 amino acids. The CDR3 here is CASSYGDSSTDTQYF. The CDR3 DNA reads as TGTGCCAGCAGCTATGGGGACAGCAGCACAGATACGCAGTATTTT.

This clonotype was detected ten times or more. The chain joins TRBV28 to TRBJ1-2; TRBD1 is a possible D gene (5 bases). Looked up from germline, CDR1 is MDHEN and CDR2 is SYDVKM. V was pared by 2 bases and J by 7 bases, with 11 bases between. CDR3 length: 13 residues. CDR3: CASSLAQGRGYTF. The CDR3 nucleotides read TGTGCCAGCAGTTTAGCGCAGGGACGTGGCTACACCTTC.

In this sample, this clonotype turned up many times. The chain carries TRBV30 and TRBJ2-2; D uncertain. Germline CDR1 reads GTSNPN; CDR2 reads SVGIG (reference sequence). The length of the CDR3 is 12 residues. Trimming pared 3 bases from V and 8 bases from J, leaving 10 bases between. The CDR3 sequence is CAWSPSRGELFF. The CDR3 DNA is TGTGCCTGGAGCCCCTCAAGAGGGGAGCTGTTTTTT.

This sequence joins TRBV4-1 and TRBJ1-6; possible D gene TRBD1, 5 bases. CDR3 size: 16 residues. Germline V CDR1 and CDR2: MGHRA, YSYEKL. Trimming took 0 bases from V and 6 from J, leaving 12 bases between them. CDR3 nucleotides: TGCGCCAGCAGCCAAGAGCCGTACGGGGGTAATTCACCCCTCCACTTT. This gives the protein CASSQEPYGGNSPLHF.

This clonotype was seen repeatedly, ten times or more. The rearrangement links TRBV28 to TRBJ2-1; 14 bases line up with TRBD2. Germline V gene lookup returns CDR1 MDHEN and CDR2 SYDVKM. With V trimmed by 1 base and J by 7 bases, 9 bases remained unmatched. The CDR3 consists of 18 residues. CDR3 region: CASSLSGQGTSGRNEQFF. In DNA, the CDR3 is TGTGCCAGCAGTTTATCGGGACAGGGGACTAGCGGGAGAAATGAGCAGTTCTTC.

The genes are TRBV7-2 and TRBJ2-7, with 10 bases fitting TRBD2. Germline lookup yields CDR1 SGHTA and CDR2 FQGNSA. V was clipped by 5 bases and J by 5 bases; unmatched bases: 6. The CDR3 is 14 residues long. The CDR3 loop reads CASSLLAGDHEQYF. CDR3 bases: TGTGCCAGCAGCCTTCTAGCGGGAGACCACGAGCAGTACTTC.

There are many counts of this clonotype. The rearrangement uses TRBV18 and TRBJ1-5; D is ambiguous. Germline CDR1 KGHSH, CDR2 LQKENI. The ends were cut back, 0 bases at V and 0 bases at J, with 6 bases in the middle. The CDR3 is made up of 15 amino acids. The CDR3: CASSPPGYSNQPQHF. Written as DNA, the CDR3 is TGTGCCAGCTCACCACCCGGTTATAGCAATCAGCCCCAGCATTTT.

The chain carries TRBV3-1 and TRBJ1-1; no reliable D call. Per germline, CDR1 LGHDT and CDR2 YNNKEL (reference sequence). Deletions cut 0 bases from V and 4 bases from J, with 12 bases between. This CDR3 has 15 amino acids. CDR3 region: CASSQERVMSTEAFF. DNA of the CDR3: TGTGCCAGCAGCCAAGAACGGGTGATGAGCACTGAAGCTTTCTTT.

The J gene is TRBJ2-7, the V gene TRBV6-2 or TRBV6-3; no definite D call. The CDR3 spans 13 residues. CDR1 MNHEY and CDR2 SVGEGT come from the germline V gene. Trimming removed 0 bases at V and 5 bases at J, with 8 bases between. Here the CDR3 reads CASSYSRSDEQYF. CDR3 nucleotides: TGTGCCAGCAGTTACTCGAGAAGCGACGAGCAGTACTTC.

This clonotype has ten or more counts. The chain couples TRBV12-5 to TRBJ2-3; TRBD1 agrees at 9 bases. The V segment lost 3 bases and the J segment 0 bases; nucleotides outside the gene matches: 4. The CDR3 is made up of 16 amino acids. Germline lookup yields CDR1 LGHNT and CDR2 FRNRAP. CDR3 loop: CASGFRTGASTDTQYF. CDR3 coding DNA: TGTGCTAGTGGTTTTAGGACAGGGGCTAGCACAGATACGCAGTATTTT. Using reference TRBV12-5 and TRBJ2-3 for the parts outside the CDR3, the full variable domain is DARVTQTPRHKVTEMGQEVTMRCQPILGHNTVFWYRQTMMQGLELLAYFRNRAPLDDSGMPKDRFSAEMPDATLATLKIQPSEPRDSAVYFCASGFRTGASTDTQYFGPGTRLTVL.

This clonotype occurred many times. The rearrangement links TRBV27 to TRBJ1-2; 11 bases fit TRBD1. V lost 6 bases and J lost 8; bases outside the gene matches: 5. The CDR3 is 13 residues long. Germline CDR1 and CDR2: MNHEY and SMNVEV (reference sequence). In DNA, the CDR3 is TGTGCCAGCAGAGGACAGGGGGCGTGGGGCTACACCTTC. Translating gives CASRGQGAWGYTF.

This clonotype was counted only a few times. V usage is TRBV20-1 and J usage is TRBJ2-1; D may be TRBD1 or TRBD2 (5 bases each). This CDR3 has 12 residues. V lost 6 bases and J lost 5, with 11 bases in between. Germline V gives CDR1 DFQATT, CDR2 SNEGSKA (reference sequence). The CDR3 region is CSAKGPNNEQFF. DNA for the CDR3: TGCAGTGCAAAGGGACCAAACAATGAGCAGTTCTTC.

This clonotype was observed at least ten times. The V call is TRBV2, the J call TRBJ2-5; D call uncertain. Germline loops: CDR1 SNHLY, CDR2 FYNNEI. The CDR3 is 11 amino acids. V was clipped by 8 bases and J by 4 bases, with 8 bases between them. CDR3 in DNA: TGTGCCAGCCGGGTGGTAGAGACCCAGTACTTC. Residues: CASRVVETQYF.

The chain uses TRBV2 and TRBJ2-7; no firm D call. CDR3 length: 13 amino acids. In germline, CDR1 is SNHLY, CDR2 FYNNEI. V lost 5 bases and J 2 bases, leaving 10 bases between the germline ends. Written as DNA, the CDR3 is TGTGCCAGCAGTACCCCCGGCGCCTACGAGCAGTACTTC. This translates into CASSTPGAYEQYF.

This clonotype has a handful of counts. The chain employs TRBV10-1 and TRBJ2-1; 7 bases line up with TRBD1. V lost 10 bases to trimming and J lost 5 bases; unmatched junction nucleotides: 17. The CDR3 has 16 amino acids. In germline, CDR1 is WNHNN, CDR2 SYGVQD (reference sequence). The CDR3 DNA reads TGCGCCATCAAGGGACGTACTAGACAGGGAAACAATGAGCAGTTCTTC. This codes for CAIKGRTRQGNNEQFF.

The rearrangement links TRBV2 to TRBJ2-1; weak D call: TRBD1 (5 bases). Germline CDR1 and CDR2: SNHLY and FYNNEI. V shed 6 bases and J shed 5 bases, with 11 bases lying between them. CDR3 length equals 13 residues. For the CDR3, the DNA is TGTGCCAGCAGCGCCGACAGTCACAATGAGCAGTTCTTC. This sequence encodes CASSADSHNEQFF.

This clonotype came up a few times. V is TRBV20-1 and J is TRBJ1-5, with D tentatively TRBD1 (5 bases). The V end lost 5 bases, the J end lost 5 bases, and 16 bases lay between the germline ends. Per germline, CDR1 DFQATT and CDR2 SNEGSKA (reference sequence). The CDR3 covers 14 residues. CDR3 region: CSADRAVGDQPQHF. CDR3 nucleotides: TGCAGTGCTGATCGGGCCGTGGGGGATCAGCCCCAGCATTTT.

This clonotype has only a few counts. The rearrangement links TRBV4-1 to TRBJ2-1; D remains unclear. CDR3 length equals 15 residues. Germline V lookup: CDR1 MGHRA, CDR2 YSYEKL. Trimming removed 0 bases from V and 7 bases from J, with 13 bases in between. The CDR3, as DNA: TGCGCCAGCAGCCAAGACACAGTCGGCTGGAATGAGCAGTTCTTC. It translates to CASSQDTVGWNEQFF.

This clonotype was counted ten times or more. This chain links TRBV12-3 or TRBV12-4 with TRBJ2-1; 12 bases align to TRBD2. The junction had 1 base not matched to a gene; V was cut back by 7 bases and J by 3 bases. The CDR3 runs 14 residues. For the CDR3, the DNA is TGTGCCAGCAAACTAGCGGGAGGCTACAATGAGCAGTTCTTC. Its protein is CASKLAGGYNEQFF.

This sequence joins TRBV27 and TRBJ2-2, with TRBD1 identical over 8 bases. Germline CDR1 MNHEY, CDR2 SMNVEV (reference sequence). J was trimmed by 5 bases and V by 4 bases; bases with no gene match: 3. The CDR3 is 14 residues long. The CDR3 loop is CASSSGTGTGELFF. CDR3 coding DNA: TGTGCCAGCAGTTCCGGGACAGGAACCGGGGAGCTGTTTTTT.

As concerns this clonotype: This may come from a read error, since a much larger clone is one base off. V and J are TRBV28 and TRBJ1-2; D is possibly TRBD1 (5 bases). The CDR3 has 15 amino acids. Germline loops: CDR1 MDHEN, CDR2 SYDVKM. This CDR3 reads CASNFGTLTNYGHTF. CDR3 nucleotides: TGTGCCAGCAACTTCGGGACCCTAACTAACTATGGCCACACCTTC.

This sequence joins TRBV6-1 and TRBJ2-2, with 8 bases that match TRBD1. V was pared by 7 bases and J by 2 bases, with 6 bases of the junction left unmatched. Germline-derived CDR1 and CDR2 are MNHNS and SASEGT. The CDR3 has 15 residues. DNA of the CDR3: TGTGCCAGCACGTTGACAGGGGAAAACACCGGGGAGCTGTTTTTT. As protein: CASTLTGENTGELFF.

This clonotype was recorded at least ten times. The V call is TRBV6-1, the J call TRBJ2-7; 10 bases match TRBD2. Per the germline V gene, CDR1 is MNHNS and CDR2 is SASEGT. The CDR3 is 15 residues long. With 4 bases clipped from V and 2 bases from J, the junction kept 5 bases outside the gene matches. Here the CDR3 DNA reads TGTGCCAGCAGTGTAGCGGGAGGAGGGCCCTACGAGCAGTACTTC. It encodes CASSVAGGGPYEQYF.

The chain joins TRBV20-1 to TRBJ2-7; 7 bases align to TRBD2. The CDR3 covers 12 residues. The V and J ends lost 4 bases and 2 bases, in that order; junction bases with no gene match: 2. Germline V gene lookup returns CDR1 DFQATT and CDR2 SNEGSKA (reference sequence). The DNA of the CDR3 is TGCAGTGCTACAGGACTAGCCTACGAGCAGTACTTC. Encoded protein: CSATGLAYEQYF.

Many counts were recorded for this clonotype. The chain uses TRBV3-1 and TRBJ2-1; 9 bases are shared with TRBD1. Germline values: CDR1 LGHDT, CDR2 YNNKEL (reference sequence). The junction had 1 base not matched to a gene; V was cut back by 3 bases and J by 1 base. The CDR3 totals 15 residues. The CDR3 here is CASSQGTGSYNEQFF. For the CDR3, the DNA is TGTGCCAGCAGCCAGGGGACAGGGTCCTACAATGAGCAGTTCTTC.

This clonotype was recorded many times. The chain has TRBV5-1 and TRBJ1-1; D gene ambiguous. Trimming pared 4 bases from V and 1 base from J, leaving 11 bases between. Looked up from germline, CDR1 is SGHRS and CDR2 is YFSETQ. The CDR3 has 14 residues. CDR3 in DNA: TGCGCCAGCAGCCATCAGAACCCGAACACTGAAGCTTTCTTT. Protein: CASSHQNPNTEAFF.